Ten or more counts support the clone carrying this T cell receptor (beta chain). This specimen belongs to a study of early T cells in non-severe SARS-CoV-2 infection. On the study more broadly: The input, bulk RNA from unsorted whole blood, was sequenced, and chains were unpaired.

TCRdb re-called the 5' RACE reads with MiXCR, one entry per CDR3 protein. The table shows about 49,000 distinct CDR3 sequences, with 9% to 15% occurring only once. The germline V and J ends were trimmed by 5 bases and 6 bases, with 14 bases remaining between them. This CDR3 is built from 14 residues. Looked up from germline, CDR1 is SGHAT and CDR2 is FQNNGV. This TCR came from an adult who was a healthcare worker with PCR-confirmed SARS-CoV-2 infection or an uninfected control (not recorded which). The sequences come from whole blood, collected at baseline. V gene TRBV11-2 combines with J gene TRBJ2-1; tentatively, D is TRBD2 (5 bases). In DNA, the CDR3 is TGTGCCAGCAGCCACCTCCACACTAGCAATGAGCAGTTCTTC. The encoded protein is CASSHLHTSNEQFF.